This T cell receptor (beta chain) stems from a study of blood T cell repertoires in COVID-19. Across the whole study: Acute and convalescent COVID-19 specimens originated in the United States, Italy and Spain.

Trimming took 4 bases from V and 8 from J, leaving 10 bases between them. CDR3 length: 12 residues. The germline gives CDR1 SEHNR, CDR2 FQNEAQ (reference sequence). The data were produced by immunoSEQ multiplex PCR, yet TCRdb's version contains in-frame clones alone and is incomplete. This sample has 50,000 to 80,000 clones, with 88% found just once. The TCR was taken from a woman aged 55-70 years with COVID-19, enrolled during active disease. The gene calls are TRBV7-9 and TRBJ2-3, with a weak D call TRBD2 (6 bases). Specimen: peripheral blood. Written as DNA, the CDR3 is TGTGCCAGCAGCTCAGCGGAGGGTACGCAGTATTTT. The encoded protein is CASSSAEGTQYF.